This entry is about one T cell receptor beta chain. The data stem from a study of blood T cell repertoires in COVID-19. Study-level background: Acute-phase and convalescent COVID-19 samples originated in the United States, Italy and Spain. PBMCs, B-cell-depleted T cells, or T cells provided the cDNA or gDNA that made up the material.

Per the authors' pipeline: Estimation of nucleated cell counts was performed using reference gene primer amplification. Sequencing used immunoSEQ multiplex PCR; TCRdb keeps in-frame clones, though not all of them. V and J calls and clone size are as listed in that table; D and trimming were resolved from the DNA. Among about 84,000 clones listed, about 95% were seen once. Germline V gives CDR1 ENHRY, CDR2 SYGVKD. CDR3 size: 17 residues. The V and J ends lost 5 bases and 7 bases, in that order; junction bases with no gene match: 9. This sequence originates from a human donor with active COVID-19. The donor label of this sample is uncertain. Sequencing was carried out using peripheral blood. The rearrangement uses TRBV10-3 and TRBJ2-1; TRBD2 matches at 15 bases. CDR3 sequence: CAISPGLAGGLKNEQFF. In DNA form, the CDR3 reads TGTGCCATCAGTCCAGGACTAGCGGGAGGGCTTAAAAATGAGCAGTTCTTC.